The clone carrying this T cell receptor (beta chain) was seen a handful of times. Its cognate antigen is unknown. This specimen comes from a study of beta chain features in type 1 diabetes. Whole-study context: The examined sorted cells totaled approximately 110 million across samples.

TCRB transcripts that were expressed got sequenced, as all of the isolated RNA had been reverse transcribed. Naive, central memory and regulatory T cell samples yielded around 3.5 million reads on average. The table came from immunoSEQ multiplex PCR; TCRdb's copy has only in-frame clones and leaves some out. The data hold some 330,000 clones, with around 13% observed a single time. CDR1 and CDR2 from the germline V gene are SGHTA and FQGNSA. V was trimmed by 5 bases and J by 6 bases, leaving 14 bases between them. The CDR3 consists of 14 residues. Study-wide results and limits: Among all four CD4+ subsets, Type 1 diabetes patients had TCRB CDR3s that were moderately but significantly shorter.

The rearrangement joins TRBV7-2 to TRBJ2-1; a weak D match, TRBD1 (6 bases). The receptor was derived from a woman aged 18-29 years with type 1 diabetes. Material for sequencing was naive CD4+ T cells from blood. The CDR3 sequence: CASSLVGGGNEQFF. CDR3 nucleotides: TGTGCCAGCAGCCTAGTAGGGGGTGGCAATGAGCAGTTCTTC.